This T cell receptor (beta chain) was found in a study of CD8+ T cells in alopecia areata. Study-level findings and limits: Clonality was higher in lesional than normal scalp, especially in alopecia totalis/universalis. Mouse data revealed clearer TCR sharing than patient data did, a gap possibly tied to HLA.

Notes on this clone: Its antigen is unknown.

Extracted from the samples, RNA was reverse transcribed into cDNA to serve as the sequencing template. Some clones are missing from TCRdb's copy, which holds only in-frame ones; the method was immunoSEQ multiplex PCR. Among around 100,000 clones listed, 45% to 60% were seen once. The V gene's germline CDR1 is KGHSH and CDR2 LQKENI. V lost 3 bases to trimming and J lost 3 bases, with 7 bases between them. The CDR3 loop spans 13 amino acids. The rearrangement uses TRBV18 and TRBJ2-3, with D unresolved. The clonotype originates from a human donor in good health. Specimen: CD4+ T cells sorted from blood. The CDR3 nucleotides are TGTGCCAGCTCACCGTGGCGTACAGATACGCAGTATTTT. Translation gives CASSPWRTDTQYF. Looking up the rest from reference TRBV18 and TRBJ2-3 gives the full variable domain: NAGVMQNPRHLVRRRGQEARLRCSPMKGHSHVYWYRQLPEEGLKFMVYLQKENIIDESGMPKERFSAEFPKEGPSILRIQQVVRGDSAAYFCASSPWRTDTQYFGPGTRLTVL.